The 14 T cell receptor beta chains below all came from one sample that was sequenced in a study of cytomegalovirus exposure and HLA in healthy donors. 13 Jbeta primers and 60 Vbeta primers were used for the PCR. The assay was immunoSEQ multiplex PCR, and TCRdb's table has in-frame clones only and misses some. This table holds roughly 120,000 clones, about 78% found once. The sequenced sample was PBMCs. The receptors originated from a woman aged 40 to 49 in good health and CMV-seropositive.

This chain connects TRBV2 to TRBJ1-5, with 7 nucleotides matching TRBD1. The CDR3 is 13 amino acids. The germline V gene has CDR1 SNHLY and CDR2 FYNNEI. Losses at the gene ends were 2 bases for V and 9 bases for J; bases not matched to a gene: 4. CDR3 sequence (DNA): TGTGCCAGCAGTGAAAGGGGGCCGAGGCCCCAGCATTTT. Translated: CASSERGPRPQHF.

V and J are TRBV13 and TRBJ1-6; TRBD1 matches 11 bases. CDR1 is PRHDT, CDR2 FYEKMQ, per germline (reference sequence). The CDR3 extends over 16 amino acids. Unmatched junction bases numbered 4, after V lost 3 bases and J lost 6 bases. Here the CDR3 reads CASSFWGQGGNSPLHF. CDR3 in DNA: TGTGCCAGCAGCTTTTGGGGACAGGGGGGTAATTCACCCCTCCACTTT.

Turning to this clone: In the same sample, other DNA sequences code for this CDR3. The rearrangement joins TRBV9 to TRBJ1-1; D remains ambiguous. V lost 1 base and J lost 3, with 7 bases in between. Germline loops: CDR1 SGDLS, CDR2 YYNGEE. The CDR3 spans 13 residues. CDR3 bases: TGTGCCAGCAGCGTACAGGTCGACACTGAAGCTTTCTTT. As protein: CASSVQVDTEAFF.

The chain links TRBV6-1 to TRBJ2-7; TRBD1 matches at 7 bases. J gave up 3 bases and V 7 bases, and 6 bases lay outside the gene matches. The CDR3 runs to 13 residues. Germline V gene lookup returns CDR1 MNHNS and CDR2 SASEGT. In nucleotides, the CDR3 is TGTGCCAGCACATCGGGACAGCTCTACGAGCAGTACTTC. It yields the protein CASTSGQLYEQYF.

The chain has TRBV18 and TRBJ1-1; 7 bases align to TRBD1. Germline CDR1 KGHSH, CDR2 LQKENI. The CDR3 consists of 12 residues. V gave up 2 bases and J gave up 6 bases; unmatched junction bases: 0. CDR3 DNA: TGTGCCAGCTCACCAGGACAGGCTGAAGCTTTCTTT. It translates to CASSPGQAEAFF.

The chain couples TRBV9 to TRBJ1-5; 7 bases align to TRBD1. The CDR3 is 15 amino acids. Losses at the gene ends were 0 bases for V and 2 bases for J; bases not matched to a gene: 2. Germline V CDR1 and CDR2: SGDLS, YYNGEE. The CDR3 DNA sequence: TGTGCCAGCAGCGTAGATGGACAGGGCAATCAGCCCCAGCATTTT. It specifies CASSVDGQGNQPQHF.

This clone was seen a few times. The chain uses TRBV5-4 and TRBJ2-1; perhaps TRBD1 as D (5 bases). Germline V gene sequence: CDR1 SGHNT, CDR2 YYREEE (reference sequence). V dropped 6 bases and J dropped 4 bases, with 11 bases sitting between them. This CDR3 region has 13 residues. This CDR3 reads CASTIDSYNEQFF. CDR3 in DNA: TGTGCCAGCACCATTGACAGTTACAATGAGCAGTTCTTC.

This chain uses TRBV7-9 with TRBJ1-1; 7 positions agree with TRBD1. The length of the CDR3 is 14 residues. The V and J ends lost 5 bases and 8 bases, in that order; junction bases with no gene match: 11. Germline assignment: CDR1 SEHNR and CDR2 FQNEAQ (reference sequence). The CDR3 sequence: CASSLLDRPNEAFF. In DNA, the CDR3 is TGTGCCAGCAGCCTCCTGGACAGGCCGAACGAAGCTTTCTTT.

The CDR3 DNA reads as TGTGCCAGCAGCTTTGGGCCGTCGGGACTACCTACAGATACGCAGTATTTT. Translation: CASSFGPSGLPTDTQYF. V and J are TRBV7-2 and TRBJ2-3; the match to TRBD2 covers 7 bases. V was pared by 3 bases and J by 3 bases, with 12 bases of the junction left unmatched. The CDR3 spans 17 residues. Looked up from germline, CDR1 is SGHTA and CDR2 is FQGNSA.

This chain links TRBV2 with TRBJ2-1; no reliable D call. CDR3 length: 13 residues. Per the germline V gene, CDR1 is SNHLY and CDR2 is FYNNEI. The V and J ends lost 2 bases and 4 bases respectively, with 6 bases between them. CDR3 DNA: TGTGCCAGCAGTGAAACTACTTACAATGAGCAGTTCTTC. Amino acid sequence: CASSETTYNEQFF.

Here the CDR3 reads CASSNGRGGYTF. CDR3 DNA sequence: TGTGCCAGCAGCAACGGGCGGGGTGGCTACACCTTC. The V call is TRBV5-6, the J call TRBJ1-2, with no clear D. The CDR3 is 12 residues long. Germline CDR1 and CDR2: SGHDT and YYEEEE. With 4 bases removed from V and 7 bases from J, the gap between germline ends came to 11 bases.

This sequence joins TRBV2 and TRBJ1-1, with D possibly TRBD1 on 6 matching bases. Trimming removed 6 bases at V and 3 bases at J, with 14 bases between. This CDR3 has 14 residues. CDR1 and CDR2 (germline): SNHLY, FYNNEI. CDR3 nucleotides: TGTGCCAGCAGCCCCCTGGACAGATACACTGAAGCTTTCTTT. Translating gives CASSPLDRYTEAFF.

In nucleotides, the CDR3 is TGCAGTGCCTCGGGCAGGGGTGGCTACACCTTC. Amino acid sequence: CSASGRGGYTF. The J gene is TRBJ1-2, the V gene TRBV20-1; TRBD1 might be the D (6 bases). Trimming removed 6 bases at V and 7 bases at J, with 12 bases between. The CDR3 loop spans 11 amino acids. CDR1 is DFQATT and CDR2 is SNEGSKA in the germline V gene (reference sequence).

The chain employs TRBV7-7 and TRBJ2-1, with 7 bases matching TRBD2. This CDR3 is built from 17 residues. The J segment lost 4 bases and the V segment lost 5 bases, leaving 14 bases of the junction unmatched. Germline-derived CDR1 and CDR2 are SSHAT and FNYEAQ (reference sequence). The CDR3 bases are TGTGCCAGCAGCCCCCTAACTCCCGGGCGGGGGTACAATGAGCAGTTCTTC. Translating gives CASSPLTPGRGYNEQFF.